This TCR beta chain derives from a study of blood T cell repertoires in COVID-19 (dated by TCRdb to the early 2020s). Regarding the study in general: Collaborator samples came from the United States, Italy and Spain and covered acute and convalescent phases of COVID-19. The material from the prospective study consisted of cDNA or gDNA derived from T cells, B-cell-depleted T cells, or PBMCs. Subjects who had been exposed to COVID-19, were actively infected with it, or had recovered from it provided the deeply sampled blood TCRbeta repertoires that made up the dataset. The repertoires were released in a freely available public database intended as a resource for research on the immune response to SARS-CoV-2. Samples were obtained from the ongoing ImmuneRACE study (first 160 participants) and from 1,254 subjects provided by 6 global collaborators. A de-identified subject ID, COVID-19 status, age in years and sex were almost always included in the sample metadata. Where available, HLA class I and class II types were obtained from metadata supplied by the sample provider rather than from assay-based typing.

Enrolling through a virtual design, the prospective study's participants ranged in age from roughly 18 to 90 years and lived across approximately 25 United States geographic areas. To assign participants to cohorts, the prospective study relied on clinical history that participants themselves reported in a screening survey and a study questionnaire. ImmuneRACE Cohort 3 recovered participants were defined by two consecutive negative NP/OP PCR tests, healthcare professional clearance, or symptom resolution. In the prospective study, whole blood, serum and a nasopharyngeal or oropharyngeal swab were collected from each participant by mobile phlebotomists. Over a roughly two-month period, participants in the prospective study had the option of providing additional blood draws and questionnaires. Before DNA extraction, prospective study blood samples were shipped either frozen or at room temperature.

Overall results and qualifications from the work: The amount of clinical and demographic metadata varied by source and participant and was provided uncurated.

TCRbeta CDR3 regions were amplified from genomic DNA using the immunoSEQ Assay, a bias-controlled multiplex PCR. The original pipeline was this. Within the assay, amplification of reference gene primers was used to estimate how many nucleated cells each sample contained. Sequence reads were collapsed and filtered to measure the absolute abundance of every unique TCRbeta CDR3 rearrangement. For each sample, productive Simpson clonality was calculated by taking the square root of Simpson's diversity index across productive rearrangements. What TCRdb holds here is the immuneACCESS table cut down to in-frame rearrangements. Part of the clones is not present; checked against another copy, under half of the missing clones reflect an unresolved V gene, and the others are unexplained. The V and J calls and clone size come from that table; D and trimming were worked out from the DNA. In all, the sample holds around 390,000 clones, and around nine tenths of those were seen once. The ten largest clones add up to about 10% of the sample.

Comments on this clone: No antigen is known for it. No base quality values were provided; no much bigger clone lies one nucleotide off.

The receptor was derived from a woman between 45 and 65 years old who had recovered from COVID-19. Sequences were obtained from PBMCs or T cells enriched from blood (not recorded which).

The DNA sequence is given as TGTGCCAGCAGCAACGAACTGGGGGGGGCCCAGTACTTC. Translated, this is CASSNELGGAQYF. The V and J genes are TRBV27 and TRBJ2-5; 7 central nucleotides agree with TRBD2. V and J are trimmed by 6 bases and 9 bases, and the gene matches miss 10 bases of the junction. CDR3 length: 13 amino acids, cysteine to phenylalanine. Only the CDR3 DNA stays, 39 bases, in frame from base 1. The germline V gene (reference sequence) sets CDR1 to MNHEY and CDR2 to SMNVEV.